The 15 T cell receptor beta chains below were found in one sample sequenced in a study of T cells after yellow fever vaccination. TCRdb passed the 5' RACE reads through MiXCR, listing each CDR3 protein once. The data hold 200,000 to 250,000 distinct CDR3 sequences, with about 3% observed a single time. The material sequenced was CD4+ T cells sorted from PBMCs, taken 10 days after the yellow fever booster vaccination. Receptor source: a man between 18 and 29 years old who received the YFV17D yellow fever vaccine.

The V call is TRBV5-1, the J call TRBJ1-1; no clear D. This CDR3 contains 14 residues. The V end was cut by 4 bases, the J end by 7 bases, with 17 bases between. Per germline, CDR1 SGHRS and CDR2 YFSETQ. The CDR3 DNA reads TGCGCCAGCAGCCTGGGTGGGGTCCGGGGTGAAGCTTTCTTT. It codes for CASSLGGVRGEAFF.

The rearrangement links TRBV7-2 to TRBJ1-5; TRBD1 might be the D (5 bases). V was cut by 1 base and J by 6 bases, with 13 bases left in between. From germline, CDR1 is SGHTA and CDR2 FQGNSA. The length of the CDR3 is 15 residues. The chain's CDR3 is CASSLVPGQGQPQHF. CDR3 DNA sequence: TGTGCCAGCAGCTTAGTTCCAGGGCAGGGTCAGCCCCAGCATTTT.

This clonotype appeared many times. The chain uses TRBV20-1 and TRBJ1-6; 11 nucleotides align to TRBD1. CDR1 and CDR2 from the germline V gene are DFQATT and SNEGSKA (reference sequence). This CDR3 contains 15 residues. After removal of 2 bases from V and 10 bases from J, the junction contained 7 bases not matched to a gene. The CDR3 DNA sequence: TGCAGTGCTAGACCATCGGACAGGGGGCCCTCACCCCTCCACTTT. Amino acid sequence: CSARPSDRGPSPLHF.

This clonotype was seen more than once but under ten times. This chain links TRBV5-4 with TRBJ2-2, with 14 positions matching TRBD2. The CDR3 spans 18 residues. The germline V gene encodes CDR1 SGHNT and CDR2 YYREEE (reference sequence). The V segment lost 3 bases and the J segment 1 base; nucleotides outside the gene matches: 5. The CDR3, as DNA: TGTGCCAGCAGCTCCGGGACTAGCGGGGGAGTGAACACCGGGGAGCTGTTTTTT. It encodes CASSSGTSGGVNTGELFF.

This clonotype was counted a few times. The chain joins TRBV7-8 to TRBJ2-4; a weak D match, TRBD1 (5 bases). Trimming removed 1 base at V and 3 bases at J, with 16 bases between. The CDR3 extends over 17 amino acids. Germline V gene data show CDR1 as SGHVS and CDR2 as FQNEAQ. In DNA, the CDR3 is TGTGCCAGCAGCTTAGTTGGCCTAACAGGAATCAAAAACATTCAGTACTTC. Translated, it gives CASSLVGLTGIKNIQYF.

This clonotype has at least ten counts. The chain uses TRBV7-2 and TRBJ1-1, with D possibly being TRBD1 (5 bases). The V end lost 6 bases, the J end lost 0 bases, and 11 bases lay between the germline ends. This CDR3 contains 14 residues. Germline V gives CDR1 SGHTA, CDR2 FQGNSA. Here the CDR3 DNA reads TGTGCCAGCAGTTTAACAGGCTTGAACACTGAAGCTTTCTTT. Translation: CASSLTGLNTEAFF.

This clonotype was picked up many times. The CDR3 loop reads CASSLQGSSYEQYF. CDR3 nucleotides: TGTGCCAGCAGCCTACAGGGGAGCTCCTACGAGCAGTACTTC. The chain uses TRBV7-9 and TRBJ2-7; 7 bases are shared with TRBD1. Germline-derived CDR1 and CDR2 are SEHNR and FQNEAQ (reference sequence). The CDR3 sequence is 14 residues long. Trimming cost V 5 bases and J 0 bases; bases outside gene matches: 4.

This clonotype was picked up many times. The chain employs TRBV13 and TRBJ2-3; D not resolved. CDR1 and CDR2 from the germline V gene are PRHDT and FYEKMQ (reference sequence). The length of the CDR3 is 13 residues. Trimming took off 1 base at V and 4 bases at J, with 6 bases between the two ends. The CDR3 sequence: CASSLVASDTQYF. For the CDR3, the DNA is TGTGCCAGCAGCTTAGTTGCCTCAGATACGCAGTATTTT. Drawing the rest from reference TRBV13 and TRBJ2-3, the complete variable domain is AAGVIQSPRHLIKEKRETATLKCYPIPRHDTVYWYQQGPGQDPQFLISFYEKMQSDKGSIPDRFSAQQFSDYHSELNMSSLELGDSALYFCASSLVASDTQYFGPGTRLTVL.

In its sample, this clonotype was seen a few times. The rearrangement uses TRBV5-5 and TRBJ1-2; D is possibly TRBD1 (5 bases). In germline, CDR1 is SGHKS, CDR2 YYEKEE (reference sequence). The CDR3 consists of 15 residues. V was shortened by 3 bases and J by 8 bases, with 20 bases between the two germline ends. In DNA, the CDR3 is TGTGCCAGCAGCTCTCGGGACCACACGGTGAAGGGCTACACCTTC. It specifies CASSSRDHTVKGYTF.

This chain joins TRBV19 and TRBJ1-1; 7 bases fit TRBD1. Unmatched junction bases numbered 14, after V lost 0 bases and J lost 10 bases. From germline, CDR1 is LNHDA and CDR2 SQIVND (reference sequence). The CDR3 has 16 amino acids. CDR3: CASSIDLKGQSRGAFF. In DNA, the CDR3 is TGTGCCAGTAGTATAGATCTAAAGGGACAGTCCCGAGGAGCTTTCTTT.

V is TRBV6-4 and J is TRBJ2-3; D not certain. The CDR3 covers 16 residues. CDR1 is MRHNA, CDR2 SNTAGT, per germline. The V and J ends lost 3 bases and 2 bases respectively, with 15 bases between them. CDR3 amino acids: CASSEGNPSFTDTQYF. The CDR3 nucleotides read TGTGCCAGCAGTGAGGGGAACCCGTCGTTCACAGATACGCAGTATTTT.

The sample holds a few counts of this clonotype. The chain carries TRBV20-1 and TRBJ2-5, with 7 bases fitting TRBD2. Germline-derived CDR1 and CDR2 are DFQATT and SNEGSKA (reference sequence). The CDR3 consists of 14 residues. V lost 6 bases and J lost 2; bases outside the gene matches: 9. The CDR3 is CSAPPAGLQETQYF. CDR3 nucleotides: TGCAGTGCCCCGCCAGCGGGGCTGCAAGAGACCCAGTACTTC.

The sample holds many counts of this clonotype. This chain connects TRBV7-9 to TRBJ2-1; weak D call: TRBD1 (6 bases). The CDR3 spans 13 residues. Trimming removed 6 bases at V and 9 bases at J, with 15 bases between. Germline CDR1 is SEHNR and CDR2 is FQNEAQ (reference sequence). CDR3 protein: CASRHHREREQFF. The DNA of the CDR3 is TGTGCCAGCAGACACCACAGGGAGCGTGAGCAGTTCTTC.

This clonotype was observed at least ten times. This rearrangement joins TRBV12-3 or TRBV12-4 to TRBJ2-1; either TRBD1 or TRBD2 may supply D (5 bases each). The CDR3 contains 16 residues. Trimming stripped 6 bases from V and 4 bases from J, with 19 bases between. This chain's CDR3 is CASRAGRRGVYNEQFF. As DNA, the CDR3 is TGTGCCAGCAGGGCAGGCCGCCGGGGCGTATACAATGAGCAGTTCTTC.

This clonotype was seen at least ten times. This sequence joins TRBV29-1 and TRBJ2-7; D is unclear. V gave up 4 bases and J gave up 2 bases, with 9 bases separating them. The CDR3 length is 12 residues. Per germline, CDR1 SQVTM and CDR2 ANQGSEA. For the CDR3, the DNA is TGCAGCGTTGTTAGGGCCCCCTACGAGCAGTACTTC. This encodes CSVVRAPYEQYF.